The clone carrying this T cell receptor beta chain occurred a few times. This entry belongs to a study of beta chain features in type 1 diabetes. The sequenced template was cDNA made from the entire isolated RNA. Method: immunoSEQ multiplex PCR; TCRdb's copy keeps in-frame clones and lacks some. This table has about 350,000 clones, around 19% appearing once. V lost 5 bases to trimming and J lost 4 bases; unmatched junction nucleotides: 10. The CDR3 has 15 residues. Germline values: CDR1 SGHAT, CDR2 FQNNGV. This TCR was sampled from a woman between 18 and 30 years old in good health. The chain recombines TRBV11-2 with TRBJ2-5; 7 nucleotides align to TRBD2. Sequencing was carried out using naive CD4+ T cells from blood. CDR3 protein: CASSPPGGFPETQYF. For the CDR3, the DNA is TGTGCCAGCAGCCCCCCGGGGGGTTTCCCAGAGACCCAGTACTTC.